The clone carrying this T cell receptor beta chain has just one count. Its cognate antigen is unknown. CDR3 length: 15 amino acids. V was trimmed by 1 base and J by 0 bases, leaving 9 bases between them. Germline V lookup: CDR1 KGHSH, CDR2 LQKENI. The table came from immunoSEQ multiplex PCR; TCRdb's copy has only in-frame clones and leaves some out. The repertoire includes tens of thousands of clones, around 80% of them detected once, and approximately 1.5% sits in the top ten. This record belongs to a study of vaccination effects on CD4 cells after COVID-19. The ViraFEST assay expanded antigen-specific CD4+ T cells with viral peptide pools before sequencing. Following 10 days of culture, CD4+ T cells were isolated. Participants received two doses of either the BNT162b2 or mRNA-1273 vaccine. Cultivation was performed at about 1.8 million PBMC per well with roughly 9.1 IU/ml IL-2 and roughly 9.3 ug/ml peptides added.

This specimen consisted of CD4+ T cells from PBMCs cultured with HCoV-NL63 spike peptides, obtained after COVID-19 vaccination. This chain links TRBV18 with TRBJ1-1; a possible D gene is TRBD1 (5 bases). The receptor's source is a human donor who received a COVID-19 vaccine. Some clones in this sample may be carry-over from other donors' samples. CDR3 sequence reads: CASSPRQTLNTEAFF. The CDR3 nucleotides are TGTGCCAGCTCACCACGACAGACCTTGAACACTGAAGCTTTCTTT.